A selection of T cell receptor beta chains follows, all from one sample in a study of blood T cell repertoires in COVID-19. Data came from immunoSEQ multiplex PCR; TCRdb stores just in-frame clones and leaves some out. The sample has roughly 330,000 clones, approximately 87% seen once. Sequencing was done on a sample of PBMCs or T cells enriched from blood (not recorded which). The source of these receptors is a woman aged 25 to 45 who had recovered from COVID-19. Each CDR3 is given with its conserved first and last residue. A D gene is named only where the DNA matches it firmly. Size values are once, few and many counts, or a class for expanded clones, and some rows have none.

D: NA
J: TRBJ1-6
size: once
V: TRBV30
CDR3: CAWSWLAEGPGSPLHF
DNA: TGTGCCTGGAGTTGGTTGGCGGAGGGTCCGGGTTCACCCCTCCACTTT

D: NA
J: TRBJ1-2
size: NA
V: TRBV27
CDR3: CASSFGSPLSYGYTF
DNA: TGTGCCAGCAGTTTCGGTTCTCCCTTGTCGTATGGCTACACCTTC

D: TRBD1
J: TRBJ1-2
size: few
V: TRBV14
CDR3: CASSQVGGQYYGYTF
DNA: TGTGCCAGCAGCCAAGTCGGGGGACAGTATTATGGCTACACCTTC

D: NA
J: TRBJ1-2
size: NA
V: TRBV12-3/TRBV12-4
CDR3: CASRQGSDYGYTF
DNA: TGTGCCAGCAGGCAGGGGTCGGACTATGGCTACACCTTC

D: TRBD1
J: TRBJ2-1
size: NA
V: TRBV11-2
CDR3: CASSFRQGNEQFF
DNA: TGTGCCAGCAGCTTCAGACAGGGCAATGAGCAGTTCTTC

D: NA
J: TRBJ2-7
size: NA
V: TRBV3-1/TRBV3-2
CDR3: CASSSVDEQYF
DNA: TGTGCCAGCAGTTCCGTCGACGAGCAGTACTTC

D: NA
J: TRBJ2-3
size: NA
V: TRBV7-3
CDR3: CASSLEGTTDTQYF
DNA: TGTGCCAGCAGCTTGGAGGGAACCACAGATACGCAGTATTTT

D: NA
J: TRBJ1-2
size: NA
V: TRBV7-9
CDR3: CASSLSQAYGYTF
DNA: TGTGCCAGCAGCTTATCCCAGGCCTATGGCTACACCTTC

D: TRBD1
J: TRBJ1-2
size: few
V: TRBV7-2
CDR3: CASSPWDRGGDGYTF
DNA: TGTGCCAGCAGCCCGTGGGACAGGGGGGGAGATGGCTACACCTTC

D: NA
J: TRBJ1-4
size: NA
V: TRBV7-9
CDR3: CASAPHGQPTNEKLFF
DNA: TGTGCCAGCGCCCCCCACGGACAGCCAACTAATGAAAAACTGTTTTTT

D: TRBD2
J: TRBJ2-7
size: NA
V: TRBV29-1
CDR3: CSVVSSGGLSYEQYF
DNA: TGCAGCGTAGTATCTAGCGGGGGGCTCTCCTACGAGCAGTACTTC

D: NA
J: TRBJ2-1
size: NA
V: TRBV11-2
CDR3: CASSLGVVRNNEQFF
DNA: TGTGCCAGCAGCCTCGGGGTAGTTCGGAACAATGAGCAGTTCTTC

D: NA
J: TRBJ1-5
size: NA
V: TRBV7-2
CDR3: CASRPTGWLEHSNQPQHF
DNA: TGTGCCAGCAGACCAACAGGTTGGTTGGAACATAGCAATCAGCCCCAGCATTTT

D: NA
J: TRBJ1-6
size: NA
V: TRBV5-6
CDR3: CASSSLLSSSPLHF
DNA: TGTGCCAGCAGCTCCCTTTTAAGTAGTTCACCCCTCCACTTT

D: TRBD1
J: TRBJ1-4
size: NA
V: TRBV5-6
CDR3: CASSFGPWGTDTKKLFF
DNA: TGTGCCAGCAGCTTCGGCCCGTGGGGGACAGATACGAAAAAACTGTTTTTT

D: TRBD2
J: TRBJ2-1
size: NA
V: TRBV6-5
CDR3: CATGGSSYNEQFF
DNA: TGTGCCACCGGGGGGAGCTCCTACAATGAGCAGTTCTTC

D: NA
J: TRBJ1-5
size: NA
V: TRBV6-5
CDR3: CASRLTTGQPQHF
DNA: TGTGCCAGCAGACTGACGACGGGACAGCCCCAGCATTTT

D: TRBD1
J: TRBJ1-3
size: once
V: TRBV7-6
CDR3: CASSPYSFPGQVGGNTIYF
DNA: TGTGCCAGCAGCCCCTATTCCTTTCCGGGACAGGTGGGAGGAAACACCATATATTTT

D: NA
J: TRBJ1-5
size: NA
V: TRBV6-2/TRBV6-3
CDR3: CASSYEFRGRQPQHF
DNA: TGTGCCAGCAGTTACGAATTCAGGGGTAGGCAGCCCCAGCATTTT

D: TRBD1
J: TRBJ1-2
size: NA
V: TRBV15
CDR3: CATSRVRDSLYGYTF
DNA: TGTGCCACCAGCAGAGTGCGGGACAGCCTATATGGCTACACCTTC

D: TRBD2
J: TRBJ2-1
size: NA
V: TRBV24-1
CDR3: CATSDSGLAGGHRQFF
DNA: TGTGCCACCAGTGACTCGGGACTAGCGGGGGGGCATAGGCAGTTCTTC

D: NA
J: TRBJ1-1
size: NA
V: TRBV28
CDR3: CASLMDRNTEAFF
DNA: TGTGCCAGCCTCATGGACAGAAACACTGAAGCTTTCTTT

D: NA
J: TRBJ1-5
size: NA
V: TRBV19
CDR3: CASRVHGSNQPQHF
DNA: TGTGCCAGTAGGGTCCATGGCAGCAATCAGCCCCAGCATTTT

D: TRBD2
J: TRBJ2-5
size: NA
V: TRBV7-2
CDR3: CASSQTSGGFQETQYF
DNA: TGTGCCAGCAGCCAGACTAGCGGGGGGTTCCAAGAGACCCAGTACTTC

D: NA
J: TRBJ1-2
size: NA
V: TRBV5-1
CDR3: CASSLVARPNYGYTF
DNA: TGCGCCAGCAGCTTGGTGGCCAGGCCCAACTATGGCTACACCTTC

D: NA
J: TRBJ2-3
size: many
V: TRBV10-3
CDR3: CAISGVSADTQYF
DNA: TGTGCCATCAGCGGGGTGTCGGCAGATACGCAGTATTTT

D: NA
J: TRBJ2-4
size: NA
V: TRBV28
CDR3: CASSLSSLAKNIQYF
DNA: TGTGCCAGCAGTTTGAGTTCTTTAGCCAAAAACATTCAGTACTTC

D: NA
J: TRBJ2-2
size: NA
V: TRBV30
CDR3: CAWTLWRAGELFF
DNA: TGTGCCTGGACCCTCTGGCGGGCCGGGGAGCTGTTTTTT

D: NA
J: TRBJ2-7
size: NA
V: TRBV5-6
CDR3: CASSYLLYEQYF
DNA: TGTGCCAGCAGCTACTTACTCTACGAGCAGTACTTC

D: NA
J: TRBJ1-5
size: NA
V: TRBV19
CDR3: CASSVQGRDQPQHF
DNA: TGTGCCAGTAGTGTTCAGGGAAGAGATCAGCCCCAGCATTTT

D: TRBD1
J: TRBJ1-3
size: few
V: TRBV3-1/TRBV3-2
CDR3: CASSRTGTGNTIYF
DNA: TGTGCCAGCAGCCGGACAGGGACTGGAAACACCATATATTTT

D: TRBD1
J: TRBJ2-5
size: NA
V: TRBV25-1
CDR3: CASSDKGAGAQYF
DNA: TGTGCCAGCAGTGACAAGGGGGCGGGCGCCCAGTACTTC

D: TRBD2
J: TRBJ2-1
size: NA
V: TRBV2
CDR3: CASSVRLAQFF
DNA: TGTGCCAGCAGTGTCCGACTAGCGCAGTTCTTC

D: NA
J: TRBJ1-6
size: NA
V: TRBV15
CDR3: CATSRGRVNSPLHF
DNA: TGTGCCACCAGCAGAGGACGGGTGAATTCACCCCTCCACTTT

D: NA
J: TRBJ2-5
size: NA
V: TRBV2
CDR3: CASSAAETQYF
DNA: TGTGCCAGCAGTGCCGCGGAGACCCAGTACTTC

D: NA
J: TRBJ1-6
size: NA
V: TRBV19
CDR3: CASSMEGGWNSPLHF
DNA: TGTGCCAGTAGTATGGAGGGCGGATGGAATTCACCCCTCCACTTT

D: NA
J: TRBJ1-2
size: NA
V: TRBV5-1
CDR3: CASSLVTAQQADRGYTF
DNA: TGCGCCAGCAGCTTGGTCACGGCGCAACAGGCTGATCGTGGCTACACCTTC

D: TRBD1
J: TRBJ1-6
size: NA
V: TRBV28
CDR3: CASSFQTGVFSPLHF
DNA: TGTGCCAGCAGCTTTCAGACAGGGGTGTTTTCACCCCTCCACTTT

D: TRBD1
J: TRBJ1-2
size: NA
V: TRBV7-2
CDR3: CASSPYREGAKGYTF
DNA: TGTGCCAGCAGCCCCTATCGGGAGGGGGCGAAGGGCTACACCTTC

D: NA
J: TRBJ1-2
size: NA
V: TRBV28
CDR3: CASSPPSFYGYTF
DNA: TGTGCCAGCAGCCCACCGAGCTTCTATGGCTACACCTTC

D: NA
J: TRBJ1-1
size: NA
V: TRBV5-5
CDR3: CASSFGVPNTEAFF
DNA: TGTGCCAGCAGCTTCGGGGTCCCGAACACTGAAGCTTTCTTT

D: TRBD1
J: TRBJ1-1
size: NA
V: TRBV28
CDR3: CASSRTGTITEAFF
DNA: TGTGCCAGCAGTAGGACAGGGACTATCACTGAAGCTTTCTTT

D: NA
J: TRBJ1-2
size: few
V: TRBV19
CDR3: CASSIPGGGYTF
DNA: TGTGCCAGTAGTATCCCTGGCGGTGGCTACACCTTC

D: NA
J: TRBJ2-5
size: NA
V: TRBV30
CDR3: CAWSVGTSSETQYF
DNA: TGTGCCTGGAGTGTCGGAACTAGCTCCGAGACCCAGTACTTC